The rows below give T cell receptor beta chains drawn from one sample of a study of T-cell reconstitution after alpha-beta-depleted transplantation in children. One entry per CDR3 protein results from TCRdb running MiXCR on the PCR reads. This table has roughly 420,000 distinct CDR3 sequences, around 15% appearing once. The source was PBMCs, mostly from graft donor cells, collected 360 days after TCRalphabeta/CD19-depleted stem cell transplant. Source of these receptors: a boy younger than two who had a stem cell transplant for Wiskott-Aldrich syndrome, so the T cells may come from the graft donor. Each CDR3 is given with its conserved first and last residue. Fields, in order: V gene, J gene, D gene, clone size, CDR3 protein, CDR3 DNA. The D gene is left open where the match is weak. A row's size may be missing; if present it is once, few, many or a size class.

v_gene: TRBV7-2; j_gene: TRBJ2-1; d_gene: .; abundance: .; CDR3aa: CASSRGLYKDNEQFF; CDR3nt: TGTGCCAGCAGCCGGGGACTTTACAAAGACAATGAGCAGTTCTTC
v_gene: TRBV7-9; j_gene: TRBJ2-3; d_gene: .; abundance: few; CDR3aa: CASTPGLSTDTQYF; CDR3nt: TGTGCCAGCACCCCGGGACTCAGCACAGATACGCAGTATTTT
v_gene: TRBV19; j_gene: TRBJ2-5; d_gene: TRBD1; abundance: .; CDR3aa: CASSTGGQGETQYF; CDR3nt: TGTGCCAGTAGTACGGGCGGACAGGGAGAGACCCAGTACTTC
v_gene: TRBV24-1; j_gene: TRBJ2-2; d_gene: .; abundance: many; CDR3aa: CATSDFPGGELFF; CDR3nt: TGTGCCACCAGTGATTTCCCCGGCGGGGAGCTGTTTTTT
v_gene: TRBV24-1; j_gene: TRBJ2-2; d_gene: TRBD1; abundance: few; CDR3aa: CATRNRGATGELFF; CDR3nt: TGTGCCACCCGGAACAGGGGAGCGACCGGGGAGCTGTTTTTT
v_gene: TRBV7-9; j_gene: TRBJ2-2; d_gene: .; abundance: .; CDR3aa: CASSPLGPNTGELFF; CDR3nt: TGTGCCAGCAGTCCCCTCGGACCGAACACCGGGGAGCTGTTTTTT
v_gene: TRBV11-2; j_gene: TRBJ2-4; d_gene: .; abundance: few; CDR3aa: CASSFEAKNIQYF; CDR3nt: TGTGCCAGCAGCTTTGAAGCCAAAAACATTCAGTACTTC
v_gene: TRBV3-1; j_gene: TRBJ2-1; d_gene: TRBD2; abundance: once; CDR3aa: CASSPPVASGGVITYNEQFF; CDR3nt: TGTGCCAGCAGCCCCCCAGTGGCTAGCGGGGGGGTTATAACGTACAATGAGCAGTTCTTC
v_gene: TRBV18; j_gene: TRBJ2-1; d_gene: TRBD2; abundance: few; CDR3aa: CASSPSGSFVNEQFF; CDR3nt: TGTGCCAGCTCACCCAGCGGGAGCTTCGTCAATGAGCAGTTCTTC
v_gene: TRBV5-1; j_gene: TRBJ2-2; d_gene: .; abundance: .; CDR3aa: CASSLVSGPRGELFF; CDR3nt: TGCGCCAGCAGCTTGGTTTCAGGGCCAAGGGGGGAGCTGTTTTTT
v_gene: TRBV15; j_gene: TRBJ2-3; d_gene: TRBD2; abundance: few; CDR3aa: CATSLTQRGFTDTQYF; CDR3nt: TGTGCCACCAGCCTAACACAGCGGGGTTTCACAGATACGCAGTATTTT
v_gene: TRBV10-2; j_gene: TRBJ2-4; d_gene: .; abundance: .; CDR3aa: CASSEKTSFQYF; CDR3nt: TGCGCCAGCAGTGAGAAAACTAGTTTTCAGTACTTC
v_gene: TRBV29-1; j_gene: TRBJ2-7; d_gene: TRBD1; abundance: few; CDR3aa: CSVLTPGTGLTYEQYF; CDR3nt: TGCAGCGTTTTAACGCCCGGGACAGGGCTAACCTACGAGCAGTACTTC
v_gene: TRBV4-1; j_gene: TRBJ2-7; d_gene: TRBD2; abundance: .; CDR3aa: CASSRGDGEQYF; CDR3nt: TGCGCCAGCAGTCGGGGGGACGGCGAGCAGTACTTC
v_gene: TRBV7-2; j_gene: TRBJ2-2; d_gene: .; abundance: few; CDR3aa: CATQEGPNTGELFF; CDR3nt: TGTGCCACCCAGGAGGGCCCGAACACCGGGGAGCTGTTTTTT
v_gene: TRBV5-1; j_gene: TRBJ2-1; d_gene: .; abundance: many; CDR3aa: CASRTEPSSYNEQFF; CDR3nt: TGCGCCAGCAGGACGGAGCCCAGCTCCTACAATGAGCAGTTCTTC
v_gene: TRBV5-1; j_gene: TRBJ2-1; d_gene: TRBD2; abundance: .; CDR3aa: CASSLPGTSGNNEQFF; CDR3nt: TGCGCCAGCAGCTTGCCCGGGACTAGCGGGAACAATGAGCAGTTCTTC
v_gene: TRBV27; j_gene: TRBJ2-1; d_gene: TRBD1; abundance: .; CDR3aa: CASKGQGHNEQFF; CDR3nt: TGTGCCAGCAAAGGACAGGGTCACAATGAGCAGTTCTTC
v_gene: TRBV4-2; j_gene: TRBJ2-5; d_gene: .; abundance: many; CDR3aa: CASSLRSQETQYF; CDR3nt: TGTGCCAGCAGCCTAAGATCTCAAGAGACCCAGTACTTC
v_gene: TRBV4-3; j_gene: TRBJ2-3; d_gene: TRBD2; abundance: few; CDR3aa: CASSQRLAGGPDTQYF; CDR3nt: TGCGCCAGCAGCCAAAGGCTAGCGGGAGGGCCAGATACGCAGTATTTT
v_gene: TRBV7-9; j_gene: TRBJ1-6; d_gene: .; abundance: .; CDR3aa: CASSLGTGTPLHF; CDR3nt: TGTGCCAGCAGCTTAGGGACGGGGACACCCCTCCACTTT
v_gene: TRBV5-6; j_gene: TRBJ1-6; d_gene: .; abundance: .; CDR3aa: CASTQGSFGSPLHF; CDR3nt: TGTGCCAGCACCCAAGGGAGTTTCGGGTCACCCCTCCACTTT